Below, one TCR beta chain is given with its context. The data were obtained in a study of blood T cell repertoires in COVID-19. Sequencing used immunoSEQ multiplex PCR; TCRdb keeps in-frame clones, though not all of them. The sample has about 190,000 clones; around 82% are singletons. This CDR3 region has 15 residues. Germline V gene lookup returns CDR1 MNHNS and CDR2 SASEGT. J lost 5 bases, V lost 5 bases, and 8 bases had no gene match. The sample was PBMCs or T cells enriched from blood (not recorded which). V usage is TRBV6-1 and J usage is TRBJ1-2, with 10 bases that match TRBD1. The sequence was obtained from a woman aged 55-70 years with acute COVID-19. CDR3 in amino acids: CASSSRQGAVYGYTF. DNA of the CDR3: TGTGCCAGCAGTAGTCGACAGGGGGCCGTATATGGCTACACCTTC.